Listed below are T cell receptor beta chains from one sample, sequenced in a study of radiotherapy plus CTLA-4 blockade in lung cancer. Profiling relied on immunoSEQ multiplex PCR, and the TCRdb table lists in-frame clones only, not all of them. Among about 15,000 clones listed, approximately 75% were seen once. Sequencing used peripheral blood, obtained from a patient treated with radiotherapy plus ipilimumab. These receptors originate from a human donor with non-small cell lung cancer whose response to radiotherapy plus ipilimumab could not be evaluated. CDR3s include the opening cysteine and the closing phenylalanine or tryptophan. Fields, in order: clone size, CDR3 length, D gene, V gene, J gene, CDR3 DNA, CDR3 protein. A D gene is named only where the DNA matches it firmly. Rows may omit the clone size; those that give it use once, few, many or a size class.

clone_size: -; cdr3_length: 12; d_call: -; v_call: TRBV11-3; j_call: TRBJ2-7; cdr3_nt: TGTGCCAGCAGCTTAGATCGAGGCGAGCAGTACTTC; cdr3_aa: CASSLDRGEQYF
clone_size: -; cdr3_length: 16; d_call: TRBD1; v_call: TRBV9; j_call: TRBJ2-2; cdr3_nt: TGTGCCAGCAGCGTAGCCGGGACAGTGAACACCGGGGAGCTGTTTTTT; cdr3_aa: CASSVAGTVNTGELFF
clone_size: once; cdr3_length: 19; d_call: TRBD1; v_call: TRBV18; j_call: TRBJ2-1; cdr3_nt: TGTGCCAGCTCACCACGAGAGCCGACAGGGCTAAGCTCCTACAATGAGCAGTTCTTC; cdr3_aa: CASSPREPTGLSSYNEQFF
clone_size: -; cdr3_length: 16; d_call: -; v_call: TRBV6-1; j_call: TRBJ2-3; cdr3_nt: TGTGCCAGCAGTGCCATACAGGAGACCCGCACAGATACGCAGTATTTT; cdr3_aa: CASSAIQETRTDTQYF
clone_size: -; cdr3_length: 15; d_call: -; v_call: TRBV4-1; j_call: TRBJ2-6; cdr3_nt: TGCGCCAGCAGCCCGACAGACTCTGGGGCCAACGTCCTGACTTTC; cdr3_aa: CASSPTDSGANVLTF
clone_size: -; cdr3_length: 15; d_call: TRBD1; v_call: TRBV10-1; j_call: TRBJ1-3; cdr3_nt: TGCGCCAGCAGTGGTGACAGGGGCAGTGGAAACACCATATATTTT; cdr3_aa: CASSGDRGSGNTIYF
clone_size: -; cdr3_length: 16; d_call: TRBD1; v_call: TRBV6-5; j_call: TRBJ1-1; cdr3_nt: TGTGCCAGCAGTTACGGTCCGGGACAGGAGGCCACTGAAGCTTTCTTT; cdr3_aa: CASSYGPGQEATEAFF
clone_size: -; cdr3_length: 13; d_call: TRBD1; v_call: TRBV7-2; j_call: TRBJ1-2; cdr3_nt: TGTGCCAGCAGCTTAGGGGACAGGGCCGGCTACACCTTC; cdr3_aa: CASSLGDRAGYTF
clone_size: -; cdr3_length: 16; d_call: TRBD1; v_call: TRBV28; j_call: TRBJ1-2; cdr3_nt: TGTGCCAGCAGTTTATCCCAAGCGACAGGGTTCTATGGCTACACCTTC; cdr3_aa: CASSLSQATGFYGYTF
clone_size: -; cdr3_length: 16; d_call: TRBD1; v_call: TRBV19; j_call: TRBJ1-5; cdr3_nt: TGTGCCAGTAGCCACTCTAGGACAGGAAGTGATCAGCCCCAGCATTTT; cdr3_aa: CASSHSRTGSDQPQHF
clone_size: -; cdr3_length: 14; d_call: TRBD1; v_call: TRBV2; j_call: TRBJ2-1; cdr3_nt: TGTGCCAGGATGCGGGACAGGGTTGCCGATGAGCAGTTCTTC; cdr3_aa: CARMRDRVADEQFF
clone_size: -; cdr3_length: 17; d_call: -; v_call: TRBV9; j_call: TRBJ2-1; cdr3_nt: TGTGCCAGCAGCGTAGGGGGAGTTATTAGCTCCTACAATGAGCAGTTCTTC; cdr3_aa: CASSVGGVISSYNEQFF
clone_size: -; cdr3_length: 15; d_call: -; v_call: TRBV30; j_call: TRBJ2-6; cdr3_nt: TGTGCCTCGAACCGGCCAGGGGAATCAGCCAACGTCCTGACTTTC; cdr3_aa: CASNRPGESANVLTF
clone_size: -; cdr3_length: 12; d_call: TRBD2; v_call: TRBV18; j_call: TRBJ2-1; cdr3_nt: TGTGCCAGCTCACCAGGGGGGGGTGAGCAGTTCTTC; cdr3_aa: CASSPGGGEQFF
clone_size: -; cdr3_length: 13; d_call: -; v_call: TRBV2; j_call: TRBJ1-5; cdr3_nt: TGTGCCAGCAGTGACAGGGGACATCAGCCCCAGCATTTT; cdr3_aa: CASSDRGHQPQHF
clone_size: once; cdr3_length: 15; d_call: TRBD1; v_call: TRBV7-3; j_call: TRBJ2-5; cdr3_nt: TGTGCCAGCAGCTTATCACCGACAGGGGGAGAGACCCAGTACTTC; cdr3_aa: CASSLSPTGGETQYF
clone_size: -; cdr3_length: 14; d_call: -; v_call: TRBV6-1; j_call: TRBJ2-3; cdr3_nt: TGTGCCAGCAGAGGACTCGCTAGCACAGATACGCAGTATTTT; cdr3_aa: CASRGLASTDTQYF
clone_size: -; cdr3_length: 15; d_call: TRBD1; v_call: TRBV11-2; j_call: TRBJ1-6; cdr3_nt: TGTGCCAGCAGCTTAGTGGCAGGGGGTAATTCACCCCTCCACTTT; cdr3_aa: CASSLVAGGNSPLHF
clone_size: -; cdr3_length: 13; d_call: -; v_call: TRBV7-2; j_call: TRBJ2-7; cdr3_nt: TGTGCCAGCAGCGATACCCTGATCTACGAGCAGTACTTC; cdr3_aa: CASSDTLIYEQYF
clone_size: -; cdr3_length: 15; d_call: TRBD2; v_call: TRBV28; j_call: TRBJ2-1; cdr3_nt: TGTGCCAGCAGTTTCCCGACTAGCGGAAACAATGAGCAGTTCTTC; cdr3_aa: CASSFPTSGNNEQFF
clone_size: -; cdr3_length: 14; d_call: TRBD1; v_call: TRBV11-2; j_call: TRBJ2-7; cdr3_nt: TGTGCCAGCAGCTTAAAGACAGGGGCTTACGAGCAGTACTTC; cdr3_aa: CASSLKTGAYEQYF
clone_size: -; cdr3_length: 14; d_call: TRBD1; v_call: TRBV27; j_call: TRBJ2-5; cdr3_nt: TGTGCCAGCAGTCTCCGGGACAGGGTTGAGACCCAGTACTTC; cdr3_aa: CASSLRDRVETQYF
clone_size: once; cdr3_length: 16; d_call: -; v_call: TRBV7-3; j_call: TRBJ2-3; cdr3_nt: TGTGCCAGCAGCTTGCTGGGGCCCACTAGCACAGATACGCAGTATTTT; cdr3_aa: CASSLLGPTSTDTQYF
clone_size: -; cdr3_length: 15; d_call: -; v_call: TRBV27; j_call: TRBJ2-2; cdr3_nt: TGTGCCAGCAGTTTATCCCCAGGGTATACCGGGGAGCTGTTTTTT; cdr3_aa: CASSLSPGYTGELFF
clone_size: -; cdr3_length: 15; d_call: TRBD1; v_call: TRBV27; j_call: TRBJ2-7; cdr3_nt: TGTGCCAGCAGTTTATACTCGGACAGGGGATATGAGCAGTACTTC; cdr3_aa: CASSLYSDRGYEQYF
clone_size: -; cdr3_length: 15; d_call: TRBD1; v_call: TRBV5-1; j_call: TRBJ1-1; cdr3_nt: TGCGCCAGCAGCTCGGGGACAGGGGGTATTACTGAAGCTTTCTTT; cdr3_aa: CASSSGTGGITEAFF
clone_size: few; cdr3_length: 18; d_call: TRBD1; v_call: TRBV27; j_call: TRBJ2-6; cdr3_nt: TGTGCCAGCAGTTTTTTGGGACAGGGAATCTCTGGGGCCAACGTCCTGACTTTC; cdr3_aa: CASSFLGQGISGANVLTF
clone_size: -; cdr3_length: 14; d_call: TRBD1; v_call: TRBV11-1; j_call: TRBJ1-6; cdr3_nt: TGTGCCTCCTCCAGGGACAGGGGATATTCACCCCTCCACTTT; cdr3_aa: CASSRDRGYSPLHF
clone_size: -; cdr3_length: 15; d_call: TRBD2; v_call: TRBV6-6; j_call: TRBJ2-5; cdr3_nt: TGTGCCAGCAGTCCCTGGGCGGGGGGGCGGGAGACCCAGTACTTC; cdr3_aa: CASSPWAGGRETQYF
clone_size: few; cdr3_length: 13; d_call: -; v_call: TRBV2; j_call: TRBJ2-6; cdr3_nt: TGTGCCACCAGGTCCTTTGGGGCCAACGTCCTGACTTTC; cdr3_aa: CATRSFGANVLTF
clone_size: few; cdr3_length: 16; d_call: TRBD2; v_call: TRBV19; j_call: TRBJ2-7; cdr3_nt: TGTGCCAGTAGTCTTCAGGAGCGGGGTAGCTCCTACGAGCAGTACTTC; cdr3_aa: CASSLQERGSSYEQYF
clone_size: -; cdr3_length: 16; d_call: -; v_call: TRBV7-2; j_call: TRBJ2-2; cdr3_nt: TGTGCCAGCAGCTTACATCGGGGGGCGGGGACCGGGGAGCTGTTTTTT; cdr3_aa: CASSLHRGAGTGELFF
clone_size: -; cdr3_length: 18; d_call: TRBD2; v_call: TRBV13; j_call: TRBJ2-5; cdr3_nt: TGTGCCAGCAGCTCCGCCTCTAGCGGGGGGGCCGCGGCGGAGACCCAGTACTTC; cdr3_aa: CASSSASSGGAAAETQYF
clone_size: few; cdr3_length: 13; d_call: -; v_call: TRBV4-1; j_call: TRBJ1-6; cdr3_nt: TGCGCCAGCAGCCAAGAAGCGGTAGAACCCCTCCACTTT; cdr3_aa: CASSQEAVEPLHF
clone_size: -; cdr3_length: 14; d_call: -; v_call: TRBV6-5; j_call: TRBJ1-1; cdr3_nt: TGTGCCAGCAGTCTCAGGACAAGGAACACTGAAGCTTTCTTT; cdr3_aa: CASSLRTRNTEAFF
clone_size: -; cdr3_length: 15; d_call: TRBD1; v_call: TRBV30; j_call: TRBJ1-2; cdr3_nt: TGTGCCTGGAGTGAGGGGACAGCGGTGGGGTATGGCTACACCTTC; cdr3_aa: CAWSEGTAVGYGYTF
clone_size: -; cdr3_length: 13; d_call: -; v_call: TRBV7-3; j_call: TRBJ2-5; cdr3_nt: TGTGCCAGCAGCTTATTAGTATCAGAGACCCAGTACTTC; cdr3_aa: CASSLLVSETQYF
clone_size: few; cdr3_length: 15; d_call: -; v_call: TRBV7-3; j_call: TRBJ1-1; cdr3_nt: TGTGCCAGCAGCTTAGGGGTCGCGGGGGACACTGAAGCTTTCTTT; cdr3_aa: CASSLGVAGDTEAFF
clone_size: -; cdr3_length: 11; d_call: -; v_call: TRBV29-1; j_call: TRBJ1-2; cdr3_nt: TGCAGCGCGAAGGGGCTCTATGGCTACACCTTC; cdr3_aa: CSAKGLYGYTF
clone_size: -; cdr3_length: 15; d_call: TRBD1; v_call: TRBV29-1; j_call: TRBJ1-3; cdr3_nt: TGCAGCGTTGCCAGGCTCGGACAGGGAGCAAACACCATATATTTT; cdr3_aa: CSVARLGQGANTIYF
clone_size: -; cdr3_length: 16; d_call: -; v_call: TRBV9; j_call: TRBJ2-2; cdr3_nt: TGTGCCAGCAGCGTATCGGGCGGGGGCGGTACCGGGGAGCTGTTTTTT; cdr3_aa: CASSVSGGGGTGELFF
clone_size: -; cdr3_length: 14; d_call: -; v_call: TRBV2; j_call: TRBJ1-5; cdr3_nt: TGTGCCAGCAGGATGGGAGGGGGTGGGCAGCCCCAGCATTTT; cdr3_aa: CASRMGGGGQPQHF
clone_size: -; cdr3_length: 15; d_call: -; v_call: TRBV7-2; j_call: TRBJ2-2; cdr3_nt: TGTGCCAGCAGCCCACTCGGGGGGAACACCGGGGAGCTGTTTTTT; cdr3_aa: CASSPLGGNTGELFF
clone_size: few; cdr3_length: 14; d_call: TRBD1; v_call: TRBV19; j_call: TRBJ2-3; cdr3_nt: TGTGCCAGTAAGACCGGACAGGGACCAGATACGCAGTATTTT; cdr3_aa: CASKTGQGPDTQYF
clone_size: -; cdr3_length: 14; d_call: -; v_call: TRBV5-4; j_call: TRBJ1-2; cdr3_nt: TGTGCCAGCAGATCGATTTTGGAGATGGGTGGCTACACCTTC; cdr3_aa: CASRSILEMGGYTF
clone_size: -; cdr3_length: 17; d_call: TRBD1; v_call: TRBV5-1; j_call: TRBJ1-1; cdr3_nt: TGCGCCAGCAGCCTCCGGGACAGACGATATATGAACACTGAAGCTTTCTTT; cdr3_aa: CASSLRDRRYMNTEAFF
clone_size: few; cdr3_length: 18; d_call: TRBD1; v_call: TRBV9; j_call: TRBJ2-5; cdr3_nt: TGTGCCAGCAGCCCCTCGACAGGGGGCGCAGGGGCCCAAGAGACCCAGTACTTC; cdr3_aa: CASSPSTGGAGAQETQYF
clone_size: -; cdr3_length: 17; d_call: TRBD2; v_call: TRBV18; j_call: TRBJ2-1; cdr3_nt: TGTGCCAGCTCACCACCTCCGGGACTAGCGGGGGATAATGAGCAGTTCTTC; cdr3_aa: CASSPPPGLAGDNEQFF
clone_size: few; cdr3_length: 11; d_call: -; v_call: TRBV30; j_call: TRBJ2-2; cdr3_nt: TGTGCCTGGAGTGTATTAGGGGAGCTGTTTTTT; cdr3_aa: CAWSVLGELFF
clone_size: few; cdr3_length: 13; d_call: TRBD1; v_call: TRBV19; j_call: TRBJ1-1; cdr3_nt: TGTGCCAGTAGTCGGGACAGGGACACTGAAGCTTTCTTT; cdr3_aa: CASSRDRDTEAFF